The 25 T cell receptor beta chains below all came from one sample that was sequenced in a study of T cell clonality in common variable immunodeficiency. Method: immunoSEQ multiplex PCR; TCRdb's copy keeps in-frame clones and lacks some. The sample contains about 44,000 clones, none of them singletons. Specimen: peripheral blood mononuclear cells. Receptor source: a person between 18 and 75 years old in good health.

This clone was picked up many times. The read comes to an end 3 residues before the CDR3 does, leaving the germline J gene to fill in the end. This chain uses TRBV19 with TRBJ1-2; 7 bases agree with TRBD1. V lost 5 bases, J lost 3 bases, and 6 bases stayed unmatched. The V gene's germline CDR1 is LNHDA and CDR2 SQIVND (reference sequence). The CDR3 length is 14 residues. CDR3 in amino acids: CASSVTGRDYGYTF. The covered CDR3 bases are TGTGCCAGTAGTGTGACAGGGCGGGACTATGGC.

This clone was recorded at least ten times. From the germline J gene comes the end of the CDR3, since the read stops 3 residues before it. This chain uses TRBV5-6 with TRBJ2-7; weak D call: TRBD1 (5 bases). Germline V gene lookup returns CDR1 SGHDT and CDR2 YYEEEE. V lost 4 bases and J lost 3, with 11 bases in between. The CDR3 runs 13 residues. CDR3 DNA (partial): TGTGCCAGCAGCCCCGGACACTACTACGAG. This translates into CASSPGHYYE. In full, the CDR3 is CASSPGHYYEQYF.

This clone counts as medium-sized. The sequenced fragment ends 3 residues before the CDR3 boundary, so the rest is inferred from the germline J gene. This sequence joins TRBV20-1 and TRBJ2-5, with a possible D match to TRBD2 (5 bases). Trimming took off 6 bases at V and 3 bases at J, with 20 bases between the two ends. The CDR3 extends over 15 amino acids. CDR1 and CDR2 from the germline V gene are DFQATT and SNEGSKA (reference sequence). The CDR3 DNA, read in part, is TGCAGTGCAAGTGGACTGCTCGGAGTTGAAGAGACC. This gives the protein CSASGLLGVEET. The complete CDR3 reads CSASGLLGVEETQYF.

At least ten counts were recorded for this clone. The read stops 3 residues short of the end of the CDR3; the missing end is completed from the germline J gene. V gene TRBV2 combines with J gene TRBJ2-5; TRBD1 aligns across 8 bases. This CDR3 spans 15 amino acids. Germline lookup yields CDR1 SNHLY and CDR2 FYNNEI. After removal of 4 bases from V and 2 bases from J, the junction contained 6 bases not matched to a gene. The sequenced CDR3 bases are TGTGCCAGCAGTGGGGACAGGAACATTCAAGAGACC. Translating gives CASSGDRNIQET. The whole CDR3 protein reads CASSGDRNIQETQYF.

In this sample, this clone turned up many times. The CDR3 reads CASSLDYYNEQFF. CDR3 bases read: TGTGCCAGCAGCTTAGACTACTACAATGAG. The chain employs TRBV7-8 and TRBJ2-1; D not resolved. Read coverage stops 3 residues before the CDR3 terminus; the germline J gene supplies the remainder. The CDR3 spans 13 residues. Trimming removed 1 base from V and 3 bases from J, with 4 bases in between. Germline V gene lookup returns CDR1 SGHVS and CDR2 FQNEAQ.

This clone showed up many times. With the read ending 3 residues before the CDR3 end, the germline J gene is used to fill in that end. V usage is TRBV9 and J usage is TRBJ2-3; the D gene is possibly TRBD1 (5 bases). The CDR3 extends over 18 amino acids. Between the trimmed V and J ends, which lost 0 bases and 0 bases, there was a span of 17 bases. Germline values: CDR1 SGDLS, CDR2 YYNGEE. The CDR3 here is CASSVARIGEPSTDTQYF. The covered CDR3 bases are TGTGCCAGCAGCGTAGCTCGTATAGGGGAACCTAGCACAGATACG. The full variable domain, its missing parts supplied by reference TRBV9 and TRBJ2-3, is DSGVTQTPKHLITATGQRVTLRCSPRSGDLSVYWYQQSLDQGLQFLIQYYNGEERAKGNILERFSAQQFPDLHSELNLSSLELGDSALYFCASSVARIGEPSTDTQYFGPGTRLTVL.

This clone showed up many times. The DNA ends 3 residues before the CDR3 does, and the rest of the CDR3 is filled in from the germline J gene. The chain couples TRBV20-1 to TRBJ1-2, with TRBD1 identical over 9 bases. CDR3 size: 15 residues. The germline V gene has CDR1 DFQATT and CDR2 SNEGSKA (reference sequence). Trimming removed 2 bases from V and 1 base from J; junction bases left unmatched: 5. CDR3: CSARNRDRDNYGYTF. The sequenced CDR3 bases are TGCAGTGCTAGAAACCGGGACAGGGATAACTATGGC.

This clone was seen ten or more times. The sequenced fragment ends 3 residues before the CDR3 boundary, so the rest is inferred from the germline J gene. The V and J genes are TRBV5-6 and TRBJ2-4, with TRBD2 as a possible D gene (7 bases). The CDR3 contains 15 residues. The V end lost 4 bases, the J end lost 4 bases, and 15 bases lay between the germline ends. CDR1 is SGHDT, CDR2 YYEEEE, per germline. Incomplete CDR3 DNA: TGTGCCAGCAGCCCTGCGGGGGCCTTAAAAAACATT. It is translated as CASSPAGALKNI. The CDR3 in its entirety is CASSPAGALKNIQYF.

This clone was counted at least ten times. With the read ending 3 residues before the CDR3 end, the germline J gene is used to fill in that end. This chain connects TRBV5-1 to TRBJ2-3; 8 nucleotides match TRBD2. Germline values: CDR1 SGHRS, CDR2 YFSETQ. Unmatched junction bases numbered 1, after V lost 3 bases and J lost 1 base. The CDR3 sequence is 14 residues long. This CDR3 reads CASSSLAGTDTQYF. CDR3 DNA, as far as it was read: TGCGCCAGCAGCTCACTAGCGGGCACAGATACG.

This clone was found many times. The read is 3 residues too short to cover the CDR3 end, so that end is filled in from the germline J gene. This sequence joins TRBV20-1 and TRBJ1-6, with a tentative D call TRBD1 (6 bases). The CDR3 loop spans 13 amino acids. The germline V and J ends were trimmed by 4 bases and 10 bases, with 14 bases remaining between them. The germline gives CDR1 DFQATT, CDR2 SNEGSKA (reference sequence). Incomplete CDR3 DNA: TGCAGTGCTAAACAGGGAACGGACTCACCC. Its translation: CSAKQGTDSP. The full CDR3 protein reads CSAKQGTDSPLHF.

This clone has ten or more counts. CDR3 DNA, as far as it was read: TGTGCCAGTAGTAAAGCCAGGGGGTGGAACACTGAA. Its translation: CASSKARGWNTE. The entire CDR3 sequence reads CASSKARGWNTEAFF. The V call is TRBV19, the J call TRBJ1-1, with 7 bases aligning to TRBD1. The CDR3 end lies 3 residues beyond the end of the read and is filled in from the germline J gene. The CDR3 runs to 15 residues. Trimming at V came to 4 bases and at J to 1 base, leaving 6 bases not matched to a gene. The germline V gene encodes CDR1 LNHDA and CDR2 SQIVND (reference sequence).

At least ten counts were recorded for this clone. CDR3 DNA (partial): TGTGCCAGCGCAAAGGGGGTGACAGATACG. Its translation: CASAKGVTDT. From start to end, the CDR3 is CASAKGVTDTQYF. The V call is TRBV6-4, the J call TRBJ2-3; a possible D gene is TRBD1 (6 bases). Read coverage stops 3 residues before the CDR3 terminus; the germline J gene supplies the remainder. Germline V gives CDR1 MRHNA, CDR2 SNTAGT. The CDR3 runs to 13 residues. V was pared by 8 bases and J by 3 bases, with 12 bases between.

This clone appeared many times. This CDR3 is CASSRSGTSGGYNEQFF. The DNA read from the CDR3 is TGCGCCAGCAGCAGATCCGGGACTAGCGGGGGTTACAATGAG. The gene calls are TRBV5-1 and TRBJ2-1, with 14 bases identical to TRBD2. The sequenced fragment ends 3 residues before the CDR3 boundary, so the rest is inferred from the germline J gene. Germline-derived CDR1 and CDR2 are SGHRS and YFSETQ. V dropped 4 bases and J dropped 4; count of bases not matched to a gene: 7. The CDR3 has 17 amino acids.

Ten or more counts support this clone. The CDR3 end lies 3 residues beyond the end of the read and is filled in from the germline J gene. The rearrangement links TRBV30 to TRBJ2-1, with 9 bases that match TRBD2. CDR1 GTSNPN and CDR2 SVGIG come from the germline V gene (reference sequence). CDR3 length: 12 residues. With 1 base clipped from V and 8 bases from J, the junction kept 0 bases outside the gene matches. The CDR3 loop reads CAWSGTSDEQFF. The DNA read from the CDR3 is TGTGCCTGGAGTGGGACTAGCGATGAG.

This clone was observed many times. Coverage ceases 3 residues before the CDR3 finishes, and the germline J gene fills in the end. This chain connects TRBV9 to TRBJ1-3, with D uncertain. The germline V gene has CDR1 SGDLS and CDR2 YYNGEE. This CDR3 has 15 residues. The CDR3 here is CASSVEGFIANVIYF. CDR3 DNA, as far as it was read: TGTGCCAGCAGCGTAGAAGGGTTCATAGCGAATGTA.

Remarks on this clone: The read ends 3 residues before the CDR3 terminus; that terminus is restored from the germline J gene. The chain employs TRBV7-2 and TRBJ1-6; D remains ambiguous. The germline V and J ends were trimmed by 0 bases and 9 bases, with 18 bases remaining between them. CDR3 size: 17 residues. Germline assignment: CDR1 SGHTA and CDR2 FQGNSA. CDR3: CASSLARYSGSGSPLHF. CDR3 DNA (partial): TGTGCCAGCAGCTTAGCCCGATACAGTGGAAGCGGTTCACCC.

In its sample, this clone was seen many times. Read sequence stops 3 residues before the CDR3 end, and the germline J gene provides the missing end. The gene calls are TRBV5-4 and TRBJ1-1; 10 bases agree with TRBD1. The length of the CDR3 is 15 residues. The V segment lost 4 bases and the J segment 4 bases; nucleotides outside the gene matches: 7. Germline CDR1 reads SGHNT; CDR2 reads YYREEE (reference sequence). The CDR3 loop reads CASSLPDRGGTEAFF. Partial CDR3 DNA: TGTGCCAGCAGCCTCCCGGACAGGGGGGGCACTGAA.

This clone was detected many times. Sequencing ends 3 residues short of the CDR3 end; the germline J gene provides the rest. J is TRBJ1-1 and V is TRBV11-3; no firm D call. The CDR3 length is 13 residues. Germline V gives CDR1 SGHNT, CDR2 YENEEA. The V end lost 1 base, the J end lost 6 bases, and 9 bases lay between the germline ends. CDR3: CASSLVGVSEAFF. The DNA read from the CDR3 is TGTGCCAGCAGCTTAGTCGGGGTCTCTGAA.

Ten or more counts support this clone. The read ends 3 residues shy of where the CDR3 ends; the end is completed using the germline J gene. The chain joins TRBV2 to TRBJ2-3; no clear D. Germline CDR1 SNHLY, CDR2 FYNNEI. Between the trimmed V and J ends, which lost 7 bases and 1 base, there was a span of 9 bases. The CDR3 has 13 residues. Incomplete CDR3 DNA: TGTGCCAGCATCCGTCTCGGCACAGATACG. This translates into CASIRLGTDT. The whole CDR3 region reads CASIRLGTDTQYF. Looking up the rest from reference TRBV2 and TRBJ2-3 gives the full variable domain: EPEVTQTPSHQVTQMGQEVILRCVPISNHLYFYWYRQILGQKVEFLVSFYNNEISEKSEIFDDQFSVERPDGSNFTLKIRSTKLEDSAMYFCASIRLGTDTQYFGPGTRLTVL.

This clone was seen ten or more times. The missing CDR3 end, 3 residues past where the read stops, is filled in from the germline J gene. J is TRBJ1-2 and V is TRBV29-1; TRBD1 matches 9 bases. With 5 bases clipped from V and 3 bases from J, the junction kept 4 bases outside the gene matches. The CDR3 is 13 residues long. Looked up from germline, CDR1 is SQVTM and CDR2 is ANQGSEA. Here the CDR3 reads CSVYRGPYYGYTF. The CDR3 DNA, read in part, is TGCAGCGTTTACAGGGGGCCTTACTATGGC. The full variable domain, its missing parts supplied by reference TRBV29-1 and TRBJ1-2, is SAVISQKPSRDICQRGTSLTIQCQVDSQVTMMFWYRQQPGQSLTLIATANQGSEATYESGFVIDKFPISRPNLTFSTLTVSNMSPEDSSIYLCSVYRGPYYGYTFGSGTRLTVV.

Ten or more counts support this clone. The read is 3 residues too short to cover the CDR3 end, so that end is filled in from the germline J gene. This sequence joins TRBV20-1 and TRBJ2-1, with TRBD2 matching over 11 bases. Germline V gene data show CDR1 as DFQATT and CDR2 as SNEGSKA (reference sequence). The CDR3 totals 18 residues. Trimming cost V 0 bases and J 0 bases; bases outside gene matches: 7. CDR3 bases read: TGCAGTGCTAGAGATCTCGGGACTAGCGGCAGCTCCTACAATGAG. Protein product: CSARDLGTSGSSYNE. The CDR3 in full is CSARDLGTSGSSYNEQFF.

There are many counts of this clone. Coverage ceases 3 residues before the CDR3 finishes, and the germline J gene fills in the end. The V gene is TRBV2, the J gene TRBJ2-5; D is unclear. Trimming took 5 bases from V and 4 from J, leaving 17 bases between them. This CDR3 comprises 15 residues. Per the germline V gene, CDR1 is SNHLY and CDR2 is FYNNEI. The CDR3 reads CASSPQVLGTETQYF. The CDR3 bases that were read are TGTGCCAGCAGTCCGCAGGTATTGGGTACAGAGACC. Using reference TRBV2 and TRBJ2-5 for the parts outside the CDR3, the full variable domain is EPEVTQTPSHQVTQMGQEVILRCVPISNHLYFYWYRQILGQKVEFLVSFYNNEISEKSEIFDDQFSVERPDGSNFTLKIRSTKLEDSAMYFCASSPQVLGTETQYFGPGTRLLVL.

In the case of this clone: The observed sequence ends 3 residues before the CDR3 terminus, with the missing tail filled in from the germline J gene. The chain carries TRBV29-1 and TRBJ2-1; D is perhaps TRBD1 (6 bases). CDR1 and CDR2 (germline): SQVTM, ANQGSEA. The CDR3 is made up of 16 amino acids. V lost 0 bases and J lost 0, with 12 bases in between. CDR3 DNA (partial): TGCAGCGTTGAAGAGGGGCAGGGACACTCCTACAATGAG. It is translated as CSVEEGQGHSYNE. The full CDR3 protein reads CSVEEGQGHSYNEQFF.

This clone was seen at least ten times. The read falls 3 residues short of the CDR3 end, and the missing part is taken from the germline J gene. The chain carries TRBV11-3 and TRBJ1-5, with D uncertain. The CDR3 has 10 residues. The V gene lost 4 bases and the J gene lost 9 bases, with 4 bases spanning the gap. CDR1 and CDR2 (germline): SGHNT, YENEEA. The covered CDR3 bases are TGTGCCAGCAGCTCCAGGCCC. This encodes CASSSRP. The CDR3 in its entirety is CASSSRPQHF.

This clone was observed at least ten times. The read ends 3 residues early relative to the CDR3; the germline J gene fills the gap. V gene TRBV18 combines with J gene TRBJ2-3, with a tentative D call TRBD1 (6 bases). CDR1 KGHSH and CDR2 LQKENI come from the germline V gene. The V gene lost 3 bases and the J gene lost 3 bases, with 10 bases spanning the gap. There are 14 residues in the CDR3. CDR3 bases read: TGTGCCAGCTCACCGACAGGAGAGACAGATACG. It translates to CASSPTGETDT. The whole CDR3 sequence reads CASSPTGETDTQYF. Full variable domain (missing parts from reference TRBV18 and TRBJ2-3): NAGVMQNPRHLVRRRGQEARLRCSPMKGHSHVYWYRQLPEEGLKFMVYLQKENIIDESGMPKERFSAEFPKEGPSILRIQQVVRGDSAAYFCASSPTGETDTQYFGPGTRLTVL.